What follows are 6 T cell receptor beta chains derived from one specimen sequenced in a study of cytomegalovirus exposure and HLA in healthy donors. This table comes from immunoSEQ multiplex PCR, and its TCRdb copy is limited to in-frame clones, with some not included. The table has approximately 300,000 clones, 86% seen once. Sequencing was done on a sample of PBMCs. The origin of the receptors is a woman aged 18 to 35 in good health and CMV-seronegative.

This clone was recorded at least ten times. CDR3 sequence reads: CASQLVAGGSYEQYF. CDR3 in DNA: TGTGCCAGCCAACTCGTAGCGGGAGGGTCCTACGAGCAGTACTTC. The V call is TRBV27, the J call TRBJ2-7, with 11 positions matching TRBD2. V lost 8 bases, J lost 1 base, and 7 bases stayed unmatched. The CDR3 runs to 15 residues. CDR1 is MNHEY, CDR2 SMNVEV, per germline (reference sequence).

Only one count was recorded for this clone. The CDR3 DNA sequence: TGTGCCAGCAGCTTAGAGAGGGAGCAGTTCTTC. This codes for CASSLEREQFF. The chain has TRBV7-9 and TRBJ2-1, with D uncertain. Trimming stripped 1 base from V and 10 bases from J, with 5 bases between. Germline CDR1 SEHNR, CDR2 FQNEAQ (reference sequence). The CDR3 is 11 residues long.

This sequence joins TRBV27 and TRBJ1-3, with D unclear. The germline V gene encodes CDR1 MNHEY and CDR2 SMNVEV (reference sequence). This CDR3 is built from 15 residues. Deletions cut 5 bases from V and 0 bases from J, with 11 bases between. The CDR3 coding sequence is TGTGCCAGCAGTGCATATACTGGCTCTGGAAACACCATATATTTT. This sequence encodes CASSAYTGSGNTIYF.

This chain joins TRBV27 and TRBJ2-2; the match to TRBD2 covers 11 bases. V dropped 6 bases and J dropped 4; count of bases not matched to a gene: 10. Per germline, CDR1 MNHEY and CDR2 SMNVEV (reference sequence). This CDR3 spans 17 amino acids. The CDR3 nucleotides are TGTGCCAGCAGGCCCGGGACTAGCGGCCCACCCACCGGGGAGCTGTTTTTT. It is translated as CASRPGTSGPPTGELFF.

This rearrangement joins TRBV6-6 to TRBJ1-1, with a weak D call TRBD1 (5 bases). V was pared by 6 bases and J by 10 bases, with 15 bases between. From germline, CDR1 is MNHNY and CDR2 SVGAGI (reference sequence). This CDR3 spans 12 amino acids. The CDR3 reads CASSYNDGGAFF. The CDR3 bases are TGTGCCAGCAGCTACAATGACGGGGGAGCTTTCTTT.

V and J are TRBV5-1 and TRBJ2-7; 8 bases align to TRBD1. V was clipped by 5 bases and J by 2 bases; unmatched bases: 12. The CDR3 spans 16 residues. Germline V gives CDR1 SGHRS, CDR2 YFSETQ. The CDR3, as DNA: TGCGCCAGCAGTACCCGACAGGGGTCGGGGACCTACGAGCAGTACTTC. Amino acid sequence: CASSTRQGSGTYEQYF.